This T cell receptor (beta chain) was identified in a study of T cells in localized non-small cell lung cancer. The study's findings and limits: Uninvolved adjacent lung had higher T cell clonality than tumor and all other tissues. Among the top 100 tumor clones, a median about 60 appeared in adjacent lung. A raised T cell density in blood coincided with lengthier overall survival.

Produced via immunoSEQ multiplex PCR; TCRdb's table is partial and in-frame only. The sample holds fewer than 40,000 clones, more than 75% seen once. On this clone: Its cognate antigen is unknown.

This sequence originates from a male donor at least 60 years old with stage III lung adenocarcinoma. The sample in question was peripheral blood, obtained before any cancer treatment.

CDR3 bases: TGTGCCAGCAGTGAGAAGACAGGAAACACCATATATTTT. Translated, it gives CASSEKTGNTIYF. The chain links TRBV27 to TRBJ1-3; D unresolved. Trimming took 5 bases from V and 4 from J, leaving 9 bases between them. Germline CDR1 is MNHEY and CDR2 is SMNVEV (reference sequence). The CDR3 runs to 13 residues.